This T cell receptor (beta chain) was documented in a study of cytomegalovirus exposure and HLA in healthy donors. Study observations and caveats: Most TCR beta V segments were productive about 87% or about 30% of the time in an earlier analysis. In the analysis, some V segments, TRBV6-2 and TRBV6-3 included, were excluded as indistinguishable. The authors later found HLA-associated TCR beta chains more clonally expanded than equally common others.

Healthy bone marrow donors made up the cohort. As to this clone: Its antigen is currently unknown.

The study ran its PCR with 60 Vbeta and 13 Jbeta primers. TCRdb's table, derived via immunoSEQ multiplex PCR, lists solely in-frame clones and lacks some. The listing contains fewer than 70,000 clones. V was pared by 6 bases and J by 5 bases, with 5 bases of the junction left unmatched. This CDR3 has 12 residues. Germline V gene sequence: CDR1 SQVTM, CDR2 ANQGSEA. The rearrangement uses TRBV29-1 and TRBJ2-7; 9 bases agree with TRBD1. This clonotype was sampled from a man aged 25-45 years in good health and CMV-seropositive. The sample was PBMCs. The CDR3 spells CSVMDRGDEQYF. DNA of the CDR3: TGCAGCGTAATGGACAGGGGAGACGAGCAGTACTTC.